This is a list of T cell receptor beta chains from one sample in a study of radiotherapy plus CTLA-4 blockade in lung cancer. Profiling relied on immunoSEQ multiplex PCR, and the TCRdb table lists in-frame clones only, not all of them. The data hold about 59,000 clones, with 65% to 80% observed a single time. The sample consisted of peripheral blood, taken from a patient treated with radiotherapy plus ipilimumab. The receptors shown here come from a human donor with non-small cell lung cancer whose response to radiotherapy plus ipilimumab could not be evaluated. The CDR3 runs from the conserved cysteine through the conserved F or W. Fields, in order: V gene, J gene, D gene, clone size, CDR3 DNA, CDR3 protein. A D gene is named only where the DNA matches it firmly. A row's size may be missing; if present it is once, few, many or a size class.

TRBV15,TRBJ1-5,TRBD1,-,TGTGCCACCAGCAGGGGACAGGGTCTCAATCAGCCCCAGCATTTT,CATSRGQGLNQPQHF
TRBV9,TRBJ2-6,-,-,TGTGCCAGCAGCGTAGTTATCCAGCCCGGGGGTTCTGGGGCCAACGTCCTGACTTTC,CASSVVIQPGGSGANVLTF
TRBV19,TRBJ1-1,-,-,TGTGCCAGTAGTACCCTTACAGGGTTCGAGGGTACTGAAGCTTTCTTT,CASSTLTGFEGTEAFF
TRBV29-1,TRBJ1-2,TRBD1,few,TGCAGCGCCGCCCCCGGACAGGGCTATGGCTACACCTTC,CSAAPGQGYGYTF
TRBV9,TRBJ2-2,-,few,TGTGCCAGCAGCGTAAGAGACATGGACACCGGGGAGCTGTTTTTT,CASSVRDMDTGELFF
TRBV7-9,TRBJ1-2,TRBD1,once,TGTGCCAGCAGCTCCAGAGGCCGTAATGGACAGGGAGGTGGCTACACCTTC,CASSSRGRNGQGGGYTF
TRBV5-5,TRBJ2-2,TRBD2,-,TGTGCCAGCAGCTCCCTCACAGGACTAGCGGAATTGAACACCGGGGAGCTGTTTTTT,CASSSLTGLAELNTGELFF
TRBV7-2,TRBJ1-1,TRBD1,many,TGTGCCAGCAGCTCCCACAGGGGGCAAACTGAAGCTTTCTTT,CASSSHRGQTEAFF
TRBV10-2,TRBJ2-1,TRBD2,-,TGCGCCACTCGGGAGGGCTCCTACAATGAGCAGTTCTTC,CATREGSYNEQFF
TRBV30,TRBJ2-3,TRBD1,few,TGTGCCTGGAGTGCAACCGGGACAGGGGGGAGAGATACGCAGTATTTT,CAWSATGTGGRDTQYF
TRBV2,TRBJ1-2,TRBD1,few,TGTGCCAGCAGTGCCGGGGAGTCGACAGGGAACTATGGCTACACCTTC,CASSAGESTGNYGYTF
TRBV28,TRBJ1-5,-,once,TGTGCCAGCAGCTCGGGGGATCAGCCCCAGCATTTT,CASSSGDQPQHF
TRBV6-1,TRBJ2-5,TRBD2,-,TGTGCCAGCACTCTAGCGGGAGGAGAGACCCAGTACTTC,CASTLAGGETQYF
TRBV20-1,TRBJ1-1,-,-,TGCAGTGCCTTCAAATCAAGCGGAGCTTTCTTT,CSAFKSSGAFF
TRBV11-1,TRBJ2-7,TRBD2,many,TGTGCCAGCAGCCGAGCGGGGGGGTCTTCCGAGCAGTACTTC,CASSRAGGSSEQYF
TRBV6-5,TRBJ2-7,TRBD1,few,TGTGCCAGCAGTTACCCAGGGACAGGGCAGAGCGAGCAGTACTTC,CASSYPGTGQSEQYF
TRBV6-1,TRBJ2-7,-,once,TGTGCCAGCAGTGAAGTGGAACTAGTCCTCTCCTACGAGCAGTACTTC,CASSEVELVLSYEQYF
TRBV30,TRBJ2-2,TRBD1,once,TGTGCCTGGAGGGACAGGGTAGGCACCGGGGAGCTGTTTTTT,CAWRDRVGTGELFF
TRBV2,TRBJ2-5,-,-,TGTGCCAGCAGGCCCCAGGGTGCCGGGGGGACCCAGTACTTC,CASRPQGAGGTQYF
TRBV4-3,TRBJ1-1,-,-,TGCGCCAGCAGCCGATGGCAGGGGAACACTGAAGCTTTCTTT,CASSRWQGNTEAFF
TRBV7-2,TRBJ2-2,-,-,TGTGCCAGCGGGCAGGGAGGTGGCACCGGGGAGCTGTTTTTT,CASGQGGGTGELFF
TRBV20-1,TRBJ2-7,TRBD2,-,TGCAGTGCTAGAGATGGGAGGGCCCAGTACTTC,CSARDGRAQYF
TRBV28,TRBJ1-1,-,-,TGTGCCAGCAGTCCAGATCTAGACCCCAGACGTGAGGCTTTCTTT,CASSPDLDPRREAFF
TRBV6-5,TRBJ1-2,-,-,TGTGCCAGCAGTTACTCGTCGGGGGGAAGCAACTATGGCTACACCTTC,CASSYSSGGSNYGYTF
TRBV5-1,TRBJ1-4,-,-,TGCGCCAGCAGCCCAAGGACAGACCTTTATAATGAAAAACTGTTTTTT,CASSPRTDLYNEKLFF
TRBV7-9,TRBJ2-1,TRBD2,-,TGTGCCAGCAGCCATCTGACTAGCGGGGAGTACAATGAGCAGTTCTTC,CASSHLTSGEYNEQFF
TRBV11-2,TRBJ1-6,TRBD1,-,TGTGCCAGCAGCGCGGACAGGAATTCACCCCTCCACTTT,CASSADRNSPLHF
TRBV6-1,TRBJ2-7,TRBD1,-,TGTGCCAGCGCCCCCGGACAGGGACCCTACGAGCAGTACTTC,CASAPGQGPYEQYF
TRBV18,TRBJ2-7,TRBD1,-,TGTGCCAGCTCACCGGACAGGACACCACCCTACGAGCAGTACTTC,CASSPDRTPPYEQYF
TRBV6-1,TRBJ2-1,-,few,TGTGCCAGCAGTTATTCCGGGGACAATGAGCAGTTCTTC,CASSYSGDNEQFF
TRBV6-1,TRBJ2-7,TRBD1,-,TGTGCCAGCAGTGAAGCCTGGACAGGCTCCTACGAGCAGTACTTC,CASSEAWTGSYEQYF
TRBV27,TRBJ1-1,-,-,TGTGCCAGCAGTTTACAGGGAACTGAAGCTTTCTTT,CASSLQGTEAFF
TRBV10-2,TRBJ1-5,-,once,TGCGCCAGCAGACAGGGAGGGGATCAGCCCCAGCATTTT,CASRQGGDQPQHF
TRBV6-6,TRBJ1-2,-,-,TGTGCCAGCAGTTACACCGGGACATCTTATGGCTACACCTTC,CASSYTGTSYGYTF
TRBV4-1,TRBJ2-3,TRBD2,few,TGCGCCAGCAGCCAAGGGCTAGCGGGGGGTCTTTTTAGCACAGATACGCAGTATTTT,CASSQGLAGGLFSTDTQYF
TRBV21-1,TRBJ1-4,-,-,TGTGCCAGCAGTTTCGGGGGGAGCACTAATGAAAAACTGTTTTTT,CASSFGGSTNEKLFF
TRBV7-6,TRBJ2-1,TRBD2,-,TGTGCCAGCAGCTCATATAGACTAGCGGGAGGTGGCAATGAGCAGTTCTTC,CASSSYRLAGGGNEQFF
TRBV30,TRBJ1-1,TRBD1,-,TGTGCCTGGCGGGGACAGGGGTTGAGCACTGAAGCTTTCTTT,CAWRGQGLSTEAFF
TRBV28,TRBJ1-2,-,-,TGTGCCAGCAGTTTGCCCGGACTAGGGGCGGGTAACTATGGCTACACCTTC,CASSLPGLGAGNYGYTF
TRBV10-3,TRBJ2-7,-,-,TGTGCCATCACCTCCAGTGGCGAGCAGTACTTC,CAITSSGEQYF
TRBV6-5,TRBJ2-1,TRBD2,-,TGTGCCAGCAGTTACGATCTAGCGGGAGTTTACAATGAGCAGTTCTTC,CASSYDLAGVYNEQFF
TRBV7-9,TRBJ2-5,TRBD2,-,TGTGCCAGCAGCCCAGGTAGCGGGGGGGCTGGAGAGACCCAGTACTTC,CASSPGSGGAGETQYF
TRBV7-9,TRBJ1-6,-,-,TGTGCCAGCAGCCCCCTGTTCGGAGAGAATTCACCCCTCCACTTT,CASSPLFGENSPLHF
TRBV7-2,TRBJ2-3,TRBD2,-,TGTGCCAGCAGCCTGGTAGCGGGAGCAGATACGCAGTATTTT,CASSLVAGADTQYF
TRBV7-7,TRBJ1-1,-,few,TGTGCCAGCAGCACTAGGGGACAAATCACTGAAGCTTTCTTT,CASSTRGQITEAFF
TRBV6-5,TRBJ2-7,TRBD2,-,TGTGCCAGCAGTTCCGGACTAGCGGGAGTGGAGCAGTACTTC,CASSSGLAGVEQYF
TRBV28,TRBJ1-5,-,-,TGTGCCAGCAGTTTCCTTGAGGGCCAGCCCCAGCATTTT,CASSFLEGQPQHF
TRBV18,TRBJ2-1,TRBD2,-,TGTGCCAGCTCACCTCTAGCGGGAGGCAAGGAGGCCTACAATGAGCAGTTCTTC,CASSPLAGGKEAYNEQFF
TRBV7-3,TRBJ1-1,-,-,TGTGCCAGCAGCTTAAACAAGAACACTGAAGCTTTCTTT,CASSLNKNTEAFF
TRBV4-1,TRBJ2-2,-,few,TGCGCCAGCAGCCAAGATTGGCAGGGCGGCACCGGGGAGCTGTTTTTT,CASSQDWQGGTGELFF